Reported below is one T cell receptor beta chain. The sample holds many counts of this clonotype. Its antigen is still unknown. Base qualities are not recorded, but no much larger clone differs from it by a single base. The TCR beta CDR3 regions were amplified from RNA transcripts. The TCR CDR3 was subjected to a first round of RT-PCR using the HTBI primer set and the Qiagen OneStep RT-PCR kit. Libraries were constructed in a second round of multiplex PCR, after which size selection and purification were performed. Libraries were sequenced paired-end with 100 bp reads on an Illumina HiSeq2000. The study's own analysis went as follows. Raw data were processed with SOAPnuke, discarding reads with adapters, uncalled bases, mean Phred below 15, or no exact constant-primer or identifier match. High-quality paired reads were merged with COPE v1.2.5, and unique nucleotide sequences were defined as clonotypes. Clonotypes were aligned to IMGT TRBV, TRBD and TRBJ reference segments using MiTCR v1.1. The analysis was restricted to V-J combinations with a frequency above 0.0001, which together covered roughly 99% of the repertoires. The TCS score was defined as F50 (clonal expansion) divided by E x V (chaos), with BLOSUM62-based TCRdist calculated between CDR3 peptides within each V-J. Welch's t-statistics and random forest reduced fewer than 600 V-J features to 13, which were used in a naive Bayes classifier (R e1071). Through fastp at Q25 and MiXCR, TCRdb rebuilt clones from the public reads, retaining in-frame beta chains. Entries that share a CDR3 protein sequence are merged under the most common genes and DNA. The authors' filters were not applied to this entry. In all, the sample holds some 400,000 distinct CDR3 sequences, and under 20% of those were seen once. The biggest ten clones account for about 3.7% of the sample.

The sample belongs to a study of T cells in Graves' hyperthyroidism and ophthalmopathy (dated by TCRdb to the late 2010s). For context, the study as a whole: Peripheral blood samples were taken at initial diagnosis, before any treatment was given. A discovery cohort of roughly 100 patients, fewer than 50 with Graves' ophthalmopathy and 55 to 60 with stable Graves' hyperthyroidism, was used to find distinguishing TCR V-J signatures. Whether ophthalmopathy could be predicted prospectively was tested in an independent validation cohort made up of roughly 20 hyperthyroidism patients plus 17 patients who later progressed to ophthalmopathy. The approximately 90 discovery patients were randomly split 7:3 into training and test sets. The study also compared thyroid tissue and blood T-cell repertoires from roughly 6 Graves' hyperthyroidism patients. After sampling, hyperthyroidism patients received methimazole starting at 30 mg daily, and ophthalmopathy patients received high-dose intravenous methylprednisolone. The paper reports TCR Vbeta CDR3 sequencing of 130 to 150 peripheral blood samples: some 44 ophthalmopathy, fewer than 80 hyperthyroidism and approximately 17 progressor patients.

The CDR3 has 12 amino acids, counting the end cysteine and phenylalanine. CDR3 DNA only is kept here, 36 bases in frame from base 1. V loses 3 bases, J loses 2 bases, and the germline ends lie 8 bases apart. From the germline V gene (reference sequence), CDR1 is GTSNPN and CDR2 is SVGIG. Stable Graves' hyperthyroidism was defined as the absence of progression to ophthalmopathy over 18 months of follow-up. Hyperthyroidism patients were newly diagnosed, had a disease duration of under 2 months, and were aged 18 to 65 years. The study excluded patients with uncontrolled infections, other autoimmune diseases, pregnancy or lactation. Clinical symptoms, serum thyroxine and TRAb, thyroid ultrasound, and orbital computed tomography formed the basis for the diagnoses. Ficoll-Paque density gradient centrifugation was used to isolate PBMCs from around 10 ml of fresh peripheral blood. Total RNA was extracted using Trizol reagent, and RNA quality was assessed on an Agilent 2100 Bioanalyzer.

The research as a whole found: In validation, the model predicted progression to ophthalmopathy a median of about 6 months before onset, with roughly 68% sensitivity and roughly 79% specificity. Sample size was not statistically predetermined, and investigators were not blinded to group allocation. Most expanded thyroid clonotypes (frequency above 0.001) were also detected in blood, suggesting blood repertoires may reflect thyroid immune responses. In cross-validation, a model built on a 13 V-J signature told ophthalmopathy apart from stable hyperthyroidism with 85% to 90% sensitivity and about 81% specificity, and in testing the same model reached 80%/75%.

The source is a woman aged 18-29 years with Graves' hyperthyroidism. Sequencing was performed on blood. This receptor chain uses TRBV30 and TRBJ2-7, and the D gene may be TRBD2, 6 bases matching. This receptor carries the CDR3 CAWSGGTYEQYF. Read as DNA, the sequence is TGTGCCTGGAGCGGGGGAACCTACGAGCAGTACTTC.